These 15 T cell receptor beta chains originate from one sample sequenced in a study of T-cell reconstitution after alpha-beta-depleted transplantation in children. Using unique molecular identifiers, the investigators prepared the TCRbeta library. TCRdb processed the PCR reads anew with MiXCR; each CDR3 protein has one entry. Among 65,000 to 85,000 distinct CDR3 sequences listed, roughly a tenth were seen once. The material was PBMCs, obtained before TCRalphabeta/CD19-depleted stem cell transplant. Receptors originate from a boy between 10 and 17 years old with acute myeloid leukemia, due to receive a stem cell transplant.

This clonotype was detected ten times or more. Here the CDR3 reads CASSLVGISYNEQFF. The CDR3 DNA sequence: TGTGCCAGCAGCTTAGTGGGCATAAGTTACAATGAGCAGTTCTTC. The V gene is TRBV7-6, the J gene TRBJ2-1, with no clear D. The ends were cut back, 1 base at V and 4 bases at J, with 11 bases in the middle. The CDR3 runs 15 residues. The V gene's germline CDR1 is SGHVS and CDR2 FNYEAQ.

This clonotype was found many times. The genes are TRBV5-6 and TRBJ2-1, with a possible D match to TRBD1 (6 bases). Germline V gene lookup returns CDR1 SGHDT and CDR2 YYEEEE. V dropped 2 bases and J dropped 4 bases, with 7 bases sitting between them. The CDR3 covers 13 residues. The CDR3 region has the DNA TGTGCCAGCAGCTTAGGACAGTACAATGAGCAGTTCTTC. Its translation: CASSLGQYNEQFF.

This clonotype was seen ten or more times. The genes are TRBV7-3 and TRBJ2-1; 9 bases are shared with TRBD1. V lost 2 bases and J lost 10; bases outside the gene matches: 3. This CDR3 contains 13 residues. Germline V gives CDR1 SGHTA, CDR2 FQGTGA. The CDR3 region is CASSLQTGGEQFF. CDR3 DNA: TGTGCCAGCAGCTTACAGACAGGGGGAGAGCAGTTCTTC.

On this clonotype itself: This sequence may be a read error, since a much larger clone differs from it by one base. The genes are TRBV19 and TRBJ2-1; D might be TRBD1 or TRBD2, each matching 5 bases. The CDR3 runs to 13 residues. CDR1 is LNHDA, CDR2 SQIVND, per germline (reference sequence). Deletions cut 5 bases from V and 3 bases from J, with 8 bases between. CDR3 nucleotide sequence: TGTGCCAGTAGTGAGGGACGCTACAATGAGCAGTTCTTC. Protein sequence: CASSEGRYNEQFF.

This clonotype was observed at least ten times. The CDR3 sequence: CASSRGTGVGYTF. The CDR3 coding sequence is TGTGCCAGCAGCCGTGGGACAGGGGTCGGCTACACCTTC. The chain uses TRBV12-3 or TRBV12-4 and TRBJ1-2; 10 bases fit TRBD1. This CDR3 contains 13 residues. V shed 6 bases and J 8 bases; nucleotides not matched to a gene: 6.

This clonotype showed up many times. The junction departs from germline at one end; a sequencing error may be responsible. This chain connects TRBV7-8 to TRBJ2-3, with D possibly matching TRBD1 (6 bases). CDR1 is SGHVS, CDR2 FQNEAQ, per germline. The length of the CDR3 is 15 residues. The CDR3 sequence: CASSQQTTGSPGAGF. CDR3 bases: TGTGCCAGCAGCCAACAGACGACAGGCTCCCCCGGGGCCGGTTTT. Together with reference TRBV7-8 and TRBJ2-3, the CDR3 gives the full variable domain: GAGVSQSPRYKVAKRGQDVALRCDPISGHVSLFWYQQALGQGPEFLTYFQNEAQLDKSGLPSDRFFAERPEGSVSTLKIQRTQQEDSAVYLCASSQQTTGSPGAGFGPGTRLTVL.

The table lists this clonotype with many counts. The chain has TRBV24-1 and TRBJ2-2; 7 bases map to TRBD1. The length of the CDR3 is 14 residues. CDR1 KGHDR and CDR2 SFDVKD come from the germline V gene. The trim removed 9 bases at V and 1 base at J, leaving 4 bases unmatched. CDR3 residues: CATRNRGNTGELFF. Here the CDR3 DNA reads TGTGCCACCCGAAACAGGGGGAACACCGGGGAGCTGTTTTTT.

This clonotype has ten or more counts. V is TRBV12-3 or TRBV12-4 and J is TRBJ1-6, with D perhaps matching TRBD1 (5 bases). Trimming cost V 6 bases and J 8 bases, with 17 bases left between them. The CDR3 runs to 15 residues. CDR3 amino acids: CASSSGYGSDSPLHF. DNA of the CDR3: TGTGCCAGCAGCTCAGGGTATGGGTCCGATTCACCCCTCCACTTT.

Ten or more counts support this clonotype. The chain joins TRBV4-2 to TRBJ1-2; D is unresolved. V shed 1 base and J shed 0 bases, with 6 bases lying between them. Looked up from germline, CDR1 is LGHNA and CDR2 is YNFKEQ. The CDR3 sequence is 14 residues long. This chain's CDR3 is CASSQVLANYGYTF. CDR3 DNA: TGTGCCAGCAGCCAAGTCCTAGCTAACTATGGCTACACCTTC.

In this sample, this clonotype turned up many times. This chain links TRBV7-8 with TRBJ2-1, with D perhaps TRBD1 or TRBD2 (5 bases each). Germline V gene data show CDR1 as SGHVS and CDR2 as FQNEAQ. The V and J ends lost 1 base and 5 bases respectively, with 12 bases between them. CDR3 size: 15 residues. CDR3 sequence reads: CASSLDTGLDNEQFF. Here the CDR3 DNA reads TGTGCCAGCAGCTTAGACACGGGGCTCGACAATGAGCAGTTCTTC.

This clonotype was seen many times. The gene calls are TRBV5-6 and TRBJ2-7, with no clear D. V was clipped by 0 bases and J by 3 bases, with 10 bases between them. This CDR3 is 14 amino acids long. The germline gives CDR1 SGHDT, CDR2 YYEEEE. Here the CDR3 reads CASSLAQFLYEQYF. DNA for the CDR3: TGTGCCAGCAGCTTGGCCCAGTTTCTCTACGAGCAGTACTTC. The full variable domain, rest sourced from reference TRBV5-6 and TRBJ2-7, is DAGVTQSPTHLIKTRGQQVTLRCSPKSGHDTVSWYQQALGQGPQFIFQYYEEEERQRGNFPDRFSGHQFPNYSSELNVNALLLGDSALYLCASSLAQFLYEQYFGPGTRLTVT.

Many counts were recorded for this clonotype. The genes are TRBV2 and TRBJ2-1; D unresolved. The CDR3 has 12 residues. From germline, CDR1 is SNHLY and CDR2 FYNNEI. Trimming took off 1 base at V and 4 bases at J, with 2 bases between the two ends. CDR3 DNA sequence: TGTGCCAGCAGTGAAGGGTACAATGAGCAGTTCTTC. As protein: CASSEGYNEQFF.

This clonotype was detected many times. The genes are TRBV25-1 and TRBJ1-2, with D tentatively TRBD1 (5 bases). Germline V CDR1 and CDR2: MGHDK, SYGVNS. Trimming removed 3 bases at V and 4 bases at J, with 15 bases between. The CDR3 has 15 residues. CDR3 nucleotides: TGTGCCAGCAGTGACCCCCACCAGGGACTCTATGGCTACACCTTC. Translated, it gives CASSDPHQGLYGYTF.

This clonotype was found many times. The chain's CDR3 is CASSQDLGLGPNTEAFF. The CDR3 nucleotides are TGTGCCAGCAGCCAAGATTTAGGATTGGGGCCGAACACTGAAGCTTTCTTT. The V call is TRBV3-1, the J call TRBJ1-1, with TRBD1 as a possible D gene (5 bases). Germline V gene data show CDR1 as LGHDT and CDR2 as YNNKEL (reference sequence). The ends were cut back, 0 bases at V and 1 base at J, with 15 bases in the middle. The CDR3 has 17 residues.

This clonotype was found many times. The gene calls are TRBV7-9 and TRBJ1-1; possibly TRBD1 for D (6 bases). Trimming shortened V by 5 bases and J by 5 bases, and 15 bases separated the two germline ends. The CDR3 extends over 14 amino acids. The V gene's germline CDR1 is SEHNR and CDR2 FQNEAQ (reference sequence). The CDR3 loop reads CASSPTGPGTEAFF. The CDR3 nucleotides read TGTGCCAGCAGCCCAACAGGGCCGGGTACTGAAGCTTTCTTT. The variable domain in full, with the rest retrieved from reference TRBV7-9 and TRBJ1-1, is DTGVSQNPRHKITKRGQNVTFRCDPISEHNRLYWYRQTLGQGPEFLTYFQNEAQLEKSRLLSDRFSAERPKGSFSTLEIQRTEQGDSAMYLCASSPTGPGTEAFFGQGTRLTVV.